Shown below are 23 T cell receptor beta chains from a single sample sequenced in a study of CD8 T cells in ankylosing spondylitis. Study-level findings and limits: A TCR beta motif of roughly eight highly homologous variants seemed to mark ankylosing spondylitis blood.

Their antigens remain unidentified. TCRdb reanalysed the 5' RACE reads using MiXCR and keeps one entry per CDR3 protein. The sample has 350,000 or so distinct CDR3 sequences; roughly 8% are singletons. The specimen sequenced was blood, either unsorted or a sorted T cell fraction (not recorded which). Source of these receptors: a male donor with ankylosing spondylitis.

The chain is built from TRBV20-1 and TRBJ1-4; weak D call: TRBD1 (5 bases). The CDR3 length is 14 residues. Trimming took off 5 bases at V and 11 bases at J, with 21 bases between the two ends. Per the germline V gene, CDR1 is DFQATT and CDR2 is SNEGSKA (reference sequence). CDR3 protein: CSAGGRQRPAKLFF. CDR3 DNA: TGCAGTGCTGGTGGACGACAGAGGCCCGCGAAACTGTTTTTT.

This clonotype has just a few counts. The V gene is TRBV12-3 or TRBV12-4, the J gene TRBJ2-1, with D possibly being TRBD1 (5 bases). The CDR3 loop spans 12 amino acids. Between the trimmed V and J ends, which lost 6 bases and 7 bases, there was a span of 10 bases. CDR3 in DNA: TGTGCCAGCAGCCGACAGAGTAATGAGCAGTTCTTC. Its protein is CASSRQSNEQFF.

This clonotype came up a few times. The rearrangement uses TRBV20-1 and TRBJ2-3, with 7 bases matching TRBD2. The V and J ends lost 6 bases and 2 bases, in that order; junction bases with no gene match: 8. The germline gives CDR1 DFQATT, CDR2 SNEGSKA (reference sequence). This CDR3 has 14 amino acids. The CDR3 coding sequence is TGCAGTGCAAATTCAGCGGGACTCACAGATACGCAGTATTTT. Its protein is CSANSAGLTDTQYF.

This clonotype showed up many times. The genes are TRBV5-1 and TRBJ2-7; D is unresolved. V was clipped by 1 base and J by 3 bases, with 5 bases between them. The length of the CDR3 is 12 residues. The germline V gene has CDR1 SGHRS and CDR2 YFSETQ. CDR3 sequence reads: CASSLYVYEQYF. The CDR3 DNA reads TGCGCCAGCAGCTTGTATGTCTACGAGCAGTACTTC.

The chain is built from TRBV7-2 and TRBJ2-1; TRBD1 matches at 9 bases. The CDR3 contains 15 residues. J gave up 4 bases and V 7 bases, and 8 bases lay outside the gene matches. Germline CDR1 reads SGHTA; CDR2 reads FQGNSA. DNA for the CDR3: TGTGCCAGCACCCCGGACAGGGGTGCTTACAATGAGCAGTTCTTC. It yields the protein CASTPDRGAYNEQFF.

The sample holds many counts of this clonotype. This chain connects TRBV4-3 to TRBJ1-5; no reliable D call. The CDR3 consists of 13 residues. V was clipped by 1 base and J by 3 bases, with 4 bases between them. In germline, CDR1 is LGHNA, CDR2 YSLEER. CDR3 sequence reads: CASSQGNNQPQHF. The CDR3, as DNA: TGCGCCAGCAGCCAAGGCAACAATCAGCCCCAGCATTTT.

This clonotype was recorded at least ten times. The chain joins TRBV7-8 to TRBJ2-1, with 10 bases identical to TRBD2. The germline V gene has CDR1 SGHVS and CDR2 FQNEAQ. The CDR3 has 16 amino acids. The V and J ends lost 3 bases and 4 bases, in that order; junction bases with no gene match: 6. CDR3 nucleotides: TGTGCCAGCAGCTTCCCGACTAGCGGGCAGTACAATGAGCAGTTCTTC. This encodes CASSFPTSGQYNEQFF. The whole variable domain, remainder taken from reference TRBV7-8 and TRBJ2-1, is GAGVSQSPRYKVAKRGQDVALRCDPISGHVSLFWYQQALGQGPEFLTYFQNEAQLDKSGLPSDRFFAERPEGSVSTLKIQRTQQEDSAVYLCASSFPTSGQYNEQFFGPGTRLTVL.

V and J are TRBV13 and TRBJ2-1, with D possibly matching TRBD1 (5 bases). CDR1 and CDR2 (germline): PRHDT, FYEKMQ (reference sequence). The V and J ends lost 0 bases and 2 bases respectively, with 17 bases between them. CDR3 length: 18 residues. The CDR3 DNA sequence: TGTGCCAGCAGCTTAGGCCTAGGGGTGAGCAGGGCCTACAATGAGCAGTTCTTC. Translating gives CASSLGLGVSRAYNEQFF.

This clonotype was seen repeatedly, ten times or more. The chain joins TRBV29-1 to TRBJ2-3; D unclear. The CDR3 totals 12 residues. From germline, CDR1 is SQVTM and CDR2 ANQGSEA. The V and J ends lost 4 bases and 2 bases respectively, with 7 bases between them. CDR3 nucleotides: TGCAGCGTTGTAGTTACCACAGATACGCAGTATTTT. As protein: CSVVVTTDTQYF.

The chain employs TRBV7-2 and TRBJ2-4; the D gene is possibly TRBD2 (6 bases). V was cut by 3 bases and J by 9 bases, with 18 bases left in between. The CDR3 is 15 amino acids. The germline CDR1 and CDR2 sequences are SGHTA and FQGNSA. The CDR3 sequence is CASSLDVGLGGIQYF. CDR3 DNA sequence: TGTGCCAGCAGCTTGGACGTCGGGCTCGGGGGCATTCAGTACTTC.

There are a few counts of this clonotype. The rearrangement joins TRBV28 to TRBJ1-3; D uncertain. In germline, CDR1 is MDHEN, CDR2 SYDVKM. V was shortened by 6 bases and J by 3 bases, with 15 bases between the two germline ends. The length of the CDR3 is 15 residues. CDR3 amino acids: CASSQPSGSGNTIYF. DNA of the CDR3: TGTGCCAGCAGCCAGCCCTCGGGTAGTGGAAACACCATATATTTT.

The chain uses TRBV7-3 and TRBJ2-6; 11 positions match TRBD2. Looked up from germline, CDR1 is SGHTA and CDR2 is FQGTGA. V shed 4 bases, J shed 0 bases, and the junction held 5 bases outside the gene matches. The CDR3 is made up of 18 amino acids. The CDR3 DNA follows: TGTGCCAGCAGCTATTCCGGGACTAGCGGCTCTGGGGCCAACGTCCTGACTTTC. This gives the protein CASSYSGTSGSGANVLTF.

The sample holds a few counts of this clonotype. This chain connects TRBV7-7 to TRBJ2-1; TRBD2 matches at 9 bases. CDR1 is SSHAT, CDR2 FNYEAQ, per germline (reference sequence). Trimming cost V 2 bases and J 5 bases; bases outside gene matches: 10. CDR3 length: 17 residues. In DNA, the CDR3 is TGTGCCAGCAGCTTAAGGCCTGGGGTAGCGGGAGACAATGAGCAGTTCTTC. It translates to CASSLRPGVAGDNEQFF.

This clonotype showed up many times. V is TRBV12-3 or TRBV12-4 and J is TRBJ1-5; 9 bases are shared with TRBD1. J gave up 3 bases and V 7 bases, and 7 bases lay outside the gene matches. CDR3 length: 15 residues. DNA for the CDR3: TGTGCCAGCACCCACCGGGACAGGGACAATCAGCCCCAGCATTTT. As protein: CASTHRDRDNQPQHF.

This sequence joins TRBV7-8 and TRBJ2-7; tentative D call: TRBD2 (7 bases). V was cut by 4 bases and J by 0 bases, with 13 bases left in between. This CDR3 region has 15 residues. Germline V gives CDR1 SGHVS, CDR2 FQNEAQ. The CDR3, as DNA: TGTGCCAGCAGCTGGGGGGGGGCCTCCTCCTACGAGCAGTACTTC. Its protein product is CASSWGGASSYEQYF.

This clonotype was recorded at least ten times. J is TRBJ1-1 and V is TRBV3-1; 10 bases fit TRBD1. The germline CDR1 and CDR2 sequences are LGHDT and YNNKEL (reference sequence). V shed 3 bases and J 4 bases; nucleotides not matched to a gene: 2. The CDR3 has 14 residues. The CDR3 DNA reads TGTGCCAGCAGCCACCGGACAGGGGGCACTGAAGCTTTCTTT. Translating it yields CASSHRTGGTEAFF.

This clonotype was counted between two and nine times. The chain recombines TRBV18 with TRBJ2-1; TRBD2 agrees at 13 bases. The CDR3 covers 18 residues. V dropped 2 bases and J dropped 1; count of bases not matched to a gene: 5. Germline values: CDR1 KGHSH, CDR2 LQKENI. CDR3 in amino acids: CASSPYTSGRGSYNEQFF. For the CDR3, the DNA is TGTGCCAGCTCACCATATACTAGCGGGAGGGGGTCCTACAATGAGCAGTTCTTC.

This clonotype was seen ten or more times. V gene TRBV20-1 combines with J gene TRBJ1-1; tentatively, D is TRBD1 (5 bases). This CDR3 is built from 12 residues. The germline gives CDR1 DFQATT, CDR2 SNEGSKA (reference sequence). The germline V and J ends were trimmed by 8 bases and 4 bases, with 14 bases remaining between them. The CDR3 nucleotides are TGCAGTTCACAGGCCGGGGGCACTGAAGCTTTCTTT. Its protein is CSSQAGGTEAFF.

This clonotype was seen many times. The chain carries TRBV10-3 and TRBJ2-1; TRBD2 aligns across 8 bases. This CDR3 contains 17 residues. Unmatched junction bases numbered 14, after V lost 6 bases and J lost 4 bases. Per the germline V gene, CDR1 is ENHRY and CDR2 is SYGVKD. Here the CDR3 DNA reads TGTGCCATCAGCCCAGCCCCAGCGGGAGACTCATACAATGAGCAGTTCTTC. This encodes CAISPAPAGDSYNEQFF.

This clonotype was counted ten times or more. The chain uses TRBV7-9 and TRBJ1-1; D is unclear. Trimming cost V 2 bases and J 4 bases, with 5 bases left between them. The CDR3 is made up of 12 amino acids. Per germline, CDR1 SEHNR and CDR2 FQNEAQ (reference sequence). For the CDR3, the DNA is TGTGCCAGCAGCTTATTGGGCACTGAAGCTTTCTTT. Its translation is CASSLLGTEAFF.

The table lists this clonotype with a few counts. This sequence joins TRBV5-1 and TRBJ2-7; 12 bases fit TRBD2. Germline values: CDR1 SGHRS, CDR2 YFSETQ. CDR3 size: 17 residues. The V segment lost 1 base and the J segment 6 bases; nucleotides outside the gene matches: 11. DNA of the CDR3: TGCGCCAGCAGCTTGTTGACTAGCGGGAGTGTCGCACCCGAGCAGTACTTC. It translates to CASSLLTSGSVAPEQYF.

This clonotype has only a few counts. The chain uses TRBV7-9 and TRBJ1-1; tentative D call: TRBD1 (5 bases). There are 14 residues in the CDR3. Trimming took 5 bases from V and 1 from J, leaving 11 bases between them. CDR1 is SEHNR, CDR2 FQNEAQ, per germline (reference sequence). CDR3 bases: TGTGCCAGCAGCAACCGGGGCAAGAACACTGAAGCTTTCTTT. Amino acid sequence: CASSNRGKNTEAFF.

The chain combines TRBV19 with TRBJ2-4; D unclear. V gave up 7 bases and J gave up 0 bases, with 7 bases separating them. The CDR3 contains 13 residues. Germline CDR1 reads LNHDA; CDR2 reads SQIVND (reference sequence). The CDR3 nucleotides are TGTGCCAGTATCCACCCAGCCAAAAACATTCAGTACTTC. Protein sequence: CASIHPAKNIQYF. Together with reference TRBV19 and TRBJ2-4, the CDR3 gives the full variable domain: DGGITQSPKYLFRKEGQNVTLSCEQNLNHDAMYWYRQDPGQGLRLIYYSQIVNDFQKGDIAEGYSVSREKKESFPLTVTSAQKNPTAFYLCASIHPAKNIQYFGAGTRLSVL.